This TCR beta chain was found in a study of CXCR3 chemokines and chemotherapy response in bladder cancer. This clonotype was seen at least ten times. TCRdb passed the PCR reads through MiXCR, listing each CDR3 protein once. The data hold roughly 3,000 distinct CDR3 sequences, with around 10% observed a single time. The CDR3 sequence is 19 residues long. Trimming removed 2 bases from V and 6 bases from J, with 29 bases in between. From germline, CDR1 is GTSNPN and CDR2 SVGIG (reference sequence). The sequence was collected from a human donor with bladder cancer that responded to neoadjuvant chemotherapy. The rearrangement uses TRBV30 and TRBJ1-5, with a weak D call TRBD1 (6 bases). The sample here was taken from a patient whose treatment included neoadjuvant chemotherapy. The CDR3 DNA sequence: TGTGCCTGGAGTCCCTTCCAGTGGACAGCCAGCTCGCTTTCTCAGCCCCAGCATTTT. Protein sequence: CAWSPFQWTASSLSQPQHF.